This T cell receptor beta chain was captured by sequencing in a study of blood T cell repertoires in COVID-19. Overall study: The origin of the acute and convalescent COVID-19 samples was the United States, Italy and Spain. PBMCs, B-cell-depleted T cells, or T cells provided the cDNA or gDNA that made up the material.

Authors' methods: Nucleated cell counts were estimated from reference gene primer amplification. Generated by immunoSEQ multiplex PCR, the TCRdb table keeps only in-frame clones and is missing some. That table is the source of V, J and clone size, and D and trimming were worked out from the DNA. The data hold 70,000 to 90,000 clones, with 75% to 85% observed a single time. This CDR3 is 16 amino acids long. With 1 base removed from V and 4 bases from J, the gap between germline ends came to 15 bases. The germline CDR1 and CDR2 sequences are LGHDT and YNNKEL (reference sequence). The sequenced material came from peripheral blood. The rearrangement joins TRBV3-1 (or the pseudogene TRBV3-2) to TRBJ2-3; perhaps TRBD1 as D (6 bases). The clonotype originates from a human donor in a cohort sampled during active COVID-19. The CDR3 loop reads CASSQVYAGVADTQYF. The CDR3 DNA follows: TGTGCCAGCAGCCAAGTTTATGCAGGGGTGGCAGATACGCAGTATTTT.